Listed below are T cell receptor beta chains from one sample, sequenced in a study of cytomegalovirus exposure and HLA in healthy donors. The data were produced by immunoSEQ multiplex PCR, yet TCRdb's version contains in-frame clones alone and is incomplete. This sample has about 170,000 clones, with 79% found just once. Material for sequencing was PBMCs. These receptors all stem from a woman between 45 and 65 years old in good health and CMV-seronegative. CDR3s include the opening cysteine and the closing phenylalanine or tryptophan. A D gene is named only where the DNA matches it firmly. Rows may omit the clone size; those that give it use once, few, many or a size class.

J: TRBJ2-5
D: TRBD1
size: -
V: TRBV10-2
CDR3: CASNGQALGTQYF
DNA: TGCGCCAGCAACGGACAGGCCCTCGGGACCCAGTACTTC

J: TRBJ2-7
D: TRBD2
size: -
V: TRBV6-5
CDR3: CASSYSGLYEQYF
DNA: TGTGCCAGCAGTTACTCGGGACTATACGAGCAGTACTTC

J: TRBJ1-5
D: -
size: -
V: TRBV30
CDR3: CAMEASYNQPQHF
DNA: TGTGCCATGGAGGCCAGTTACAATCAGCCCCAGCATTTT

J: TRBJ2-1
D: TRBD2
size: -
V: TRBV4-3
CDR3: CASSSSGALTNEQFF
DNA: TGCGCCAGCAGCTCCAGCGGGGCCCTTACCAATGAGCAGTTCTTC

J: TRBJ2-1
D: TRBD2
size: -
V: TRBV19
CDR3: CASSRASGSNEQFF
DNA: TGTGCCAGTAGTAGGGCTAGCGGGAGCAATGAGCAGTTCTTC

J: TRBJ2-7
D: -
size: -
V: TRBV7-2
CDR3: CASSHDAAFEQYF
DNA: TGTGCCAGCAGCCACGACGCGGCGTTCGAGCAGTACTTC

J: TRBJ2-7
D: -
size: -
V: TRBV28
CDR3: CASTQSGQGKAYEQYF
DNA: TGTGCCAGCACTCAATCAGGTCAGGGAAAGGCCTACGAGCAGTACTTC

J: TRBJ1-1
D: -
size: -
V: TRBV7-3
CDR3: CASSQNRAGTEAFF
DNA: TGTGCCAGCAGCCAAAACAGGGCCGGCACTGAAGCTTTCTTT

J: TRBJ2-3
D: -
size: few
V: TRBV6-1
CDR3: CASSEKAGRADTQYF
DNA: TGTGCCAGCAGTGAGAAGGCAGGGCGCGCAGATACGCAGTATTTT

J: TRBJ2-1
D: -
size: -
V: TRBV11-1
CDR3: CASSLEGGQYNEQFF
DNA: TGTGCCAGCAGCTTAGAGGGGGGACAGTACAATGAGCAGTTCTTC

J: TRBJ2-3
D: TRBD2
size: once
V: TRBV2
CDR3: CASSGAPGLAGPGPYF
DNA: TGTGCCAGCAGTGGCGCGCCGGGACTAGCGGGCCCGGGCCCGTATTTT

J: TRBJ1-5
D: TRBD1
size: -
V: TRBV19
CDR3: CASTGQGAPSNQPQHF
DNA: TGTGCCAGCACTGGACAGGGGGCCCCCAGCAATCAGCCCCAGCATTTT

J: TRBJ1-1
D: TRBD1
size: -
V: TRBV5-5
CDR3: CASSGYRGGDTEAFF
DNA: TGTGCCAGCAGCGGATACAGGGGAGGCGACACTGAAGCTTTCTTT

J: TRBJ1-4
D: -
size: once
V: TRBV15
CDR3: CATSRGLSQNEKLFF
DNA: TGTGCCACCAGCAGAGGACTGTCCCAGAATGAAAAACTGTTTTTT

J: TRBJ1-5
D: -
size: -
V: TRBV6-5
CDR3: CASRVGVNQPQHF
DNA: TGTGCCAGCAGGGTCGGGGTGAATCAGCCCCAGCATTTT

J: TRBJ1-2
D: -
size: -
V: TRBV2
CDR3: CASSEEGNYGYTF
DNA: TGTGCCAGCAGTGAAGAGGGGAACTATGGCTACACCTTC

J: TRBJ2-1
D: -
size: -
V: TRBV5-1
CDR3: CASSLAQNSYNEQFF
DNA: TGCGCCAGCAGCTTGGCACAGAATTCCTACAATGAGCAGTTCTTC

J: TRBJ1-5
D: -
size: -
V: TRBV7-9
CDR3: CSSSSSAWGELYQPQHF
DNA: TGTTCCAGCAGCTCATCGGCTTGGGGGGAATTGTATCAGCCCCAGCATTTT

J: TRBJ2-1
D: -
size: -
V: TRBV18
CDR3: CASSLTGEQFF
DNA: TGTGCCAGCTCACTAACGGGGGAGCAGTTCTTC

J: TRBJ1-6
D: TRBD1
size: -
V: TRBV4-1
CDR3: CASSQGTGLSSYNSPLHF
DNA: TGCGCCAGCAGCCAAGGGACAGGGCTTAGCTCCTATAATTCACCCCTCCACTTT

J: TRBJ2-2
D: -
size: -
V: TRBV20-1
CDR3: CSARTAKELFF
DNA: TGCAGTGCTAGGACTGCAAAAGAGCTGTTTTTT

J: TRBJ2-3
D: TRBD2
size: -
V: TRBV7-2
CDR3: CASSRRTSGGAGDTQYF
DNA: TGTGCCAGCAGCCGACGGACTAGCGGGGGGGCTGGGGATACGCAGTATTTT

J: TRBJ1-4
D: -
size: -
V: TRBV4-1
CDR3: CASSQTGTLATNEKLFF
DNA: TGCGCCAGCAGCCAAACCGGGACTCTTGCAACTAATGAAAAACTGTTTTTT

J: TRBJ2-6
D: -
size: -
V: TRBV4-3
CDR3: CASSQGAGANVLTF
DNA: TGCGCCAGCAGCCAAGGAGCTGGGGCCAACGTCCTGACTTTC

J: TRBJ1-5
D: TRBD1
size: once
V: TRBV12-5
CDR3: CASEQGAGQPQHF
DNA: TGTGCTAGTGAACAGGGGGCCGGTCAGCCCCAGCATTTT

J: TRBJ2-1
D: TRBD2
size: few
V: TRBV4-3
CDR3: CASSQDGSGSQNEQFF
DNA: TGCGCCAGCAGCCAAGATGGTAGCGGGAGTCAGAATGAGCAGTTCTTC

J: TRBJ2-3
D: TRBD2
size: -
V: TRBV5-5
CDR3: CASSLESGGLSDTQYF
DNA: TGTGCCAGCAGCTTAGAGAGCGGGGGGCTTTCAGATACGCAGTATTTT

J: TRBJ1-5
D: -
size: -
V: TRBV28
CDR3: CASSLSNQGNQPQHF
DNA: TGTGCCAGCAGTTTATCCAATCAGGGGAATCAGCCCCAGCATTTT

J: TRBJ2-3
D: TRBD2
size: -
V: TRBV5-1
CDR3: CASSSVGLAGGTADTQYF
DNA: TGCGCCAGCAGCTCCGTCGGACTAGCGGGGGGAACGGCAGATACGCAGTATTTT

J: TRBJ2-1
D: -
size: -
V: TRBV7-2
CDR3: CASNPPDRDNEQFF
DNA: TGTGCCAGCAACCCACCTGACCGGGACAATGAGCAGTTCTTC

J: TRBJ1-4
D: TRBD1
size: -
V: TRBV7-6
CDR3: CASSLDRGKGEKLFF
DNA: TGTGCCAGCAGCTTAGACAGGGGTAAAGGGGAAAAACTGTTTTTT

J: TRBJ2-5
D: -
size: -
V: TRBV28
CDR3: CASSLVGRFPAETQYF
DNA: TGTGCCAGCAGTTTGGTGGGCCGCTTCCCAGCAGAGACCCAGTACTTC

J: TRBJ2-5
D: TRBD1
size: once
V: TRBV25-1
CDR3: CASSETGNMETQYF
DNA: TGTGCCAGCAGTGAGACAGGGAACATGGAGACCCAGTACTTC

J: TRBJ1-6
D: -
size: -
V: TRBV27
CDR3: CASINRTSSYNSPLHF
DNA: TGTGCCAGCATTAATCGGACAAGCTCCTATAATTCCCCCCTCCACTTT

J: TRBJ2-5
D: TRBD1
size: -
V: TRBV19
CDR3: CASTKTHRGQETQYF
DNA: TGTGCCAGTACCAAAACCCACAGGGGGCAAGAGACCCAGTACTTC